Below, 17 T cell receptor beta chains from the same sample are listed, as sequenced in a study of Graves' ophthalmopathy and Graves' hyperthyroidism (dated by TCRdb to the late 2010s). Sequencing was carried out with an Illumina HiSeq 2000. TCR beta CDR3 regions were amplified from RNA transcripts for repertoire sequencing. A first-round RT-PCR used HTBI primers with the Qiagen OneStep RT-PCR kit, followed by a second-round multiplex PCR, size selection and purification. TCRdb trimmed public reads at Q25 via fastp, called clones via MiXCR and kept in-frame beta chains. A single entry per CDR3 protein holds the most common genes and DNA from its merged rows. A total of approximately 460,000 distinct CDR3 sequences appear in this sample, approximately 15% of them only once. The ten largest clones take up around 9.8% of the sample. Sequenced material: blood. These receptors originate from a woman in her thirties with Graves' ophthalmopathy. Donor details come from another sample of the same person, matched by shared clones.

This sequence joins TRBV30 and TRBJ2-7; D perhaps matches TRBD2 (6 bases). V was shortened by 4 bases and J by 2 bases, with 12 bases between the two germline ends. Germline V gene lookup returns CDR1 GTSNPN and CDR2 SVGIG (reference sequence). There are 13 residues in the CDR3. CDR3 coding DNA: TGTGCCTGGAAACAGGAGGGGACCTACGAGCAGTACTTC. Amino acids: CAWKQEGTYEQYF.

This clonotype showed up many times. V gene TRBV6-5 combines with J gene TRBJ2-5, with D unresolved. The V end lost 6 bases, the J end lost 6 bases, and 17 bases lay between the germline ends. The germline CDR1 and CDR2 sequences are MNHEY and SVGAGI. The CDR3 loop spans 14 amino acids. As DNA, the CDR3 is TGTGCCAGCAGGCCCTTCGGGTATATGAAGACCCAGTACTTC. This sequence encodes CASRPFGYMKTQYF.

In this sample, this clonotype turned up many times. J is TRBJ1-6 and V is TRBV6-5; D gene uncertain. Trimming cost V 0 bases and J 0 bases, with 15 bases left between them. Germline V gene data show CDR1 as MNHEY and CDR2 as SVGAGI. The CDR3 length is 19 residues. The CDR3 DNA is TGTGCCAGCAGTTACTCCGCCTCCCCAAGGAGCTCCTATAATTCACCCCTCCACTTT. Residues: CASSYSASPRSSYNSPLHF.

This clonotype appeared a few times. The rearrangement links TRBV4-1 to TRBJ2-2; either TRBD1 or TRBD2 may fit D (5 bases each). V was cut by 6 bases and J by 11 bases, with 16 bases left in between. In germline, CDR1 is MGHRA, CDR2 YSYEKL. The CDR3 extends over 13 amino acids. This chain's CDR3 is CASRPLGERELFF. The CDR3 coding sequence is TGCGCCAGCAGACCTTTAGGGGAGCGAGAGCTGTTTTTT.

This clonotype came up many times. The chain combines TRBV10-3 with TRBJ1-5; D ambiguous. The length of the CDR3 is 14 residues. The V end was cut by 10 bases, the J end by 5 bases, with 18 bases between. From germline, CDR1 is ENHRY and CDR2 SYGVKD. The chain's CDR3 is CATGGTSWDQPQHF. The CDR3 DNA reads TGTGCCACGGGTGGAACCTCGTGGGATCAGCCCCAGCATTTT.

This clonotype has a count of ten or more. V and J are TRBV28 and TRBJ1-5; possible D gene TRBD1, 6 bases. The germline gives CDR1 MDHEN, CDR2 SYDVKM. The CDR3 runs 14 residues. With 1 base removed from V and 5 bases from J, the gap between germline ends came to 9 bases. The CDR3 is CASSLSGADQPQHF. CDR3 nucleotides: TGTGCCAGCAGTTTATCGGGGGCGGATCAGCCCCAGCATTTT.

Concerning this clonotype itself: Relative to the germline gene, one junction end is altered; a read error may explain this. This chain uses TRBV18 with TRBJ2-2; D may match TRBD1 or TRBD2 (5 bases each). In germline, CDR1 is KGHSH, CDR2 LQKENI. The CDR3 is 15 residues long. This chain's CDR3 is CASSRPGTNAGELLF. The CDR3 DNA reads as TGTGCCAGCTCGCGGCCAGGGACCAACGCCGGGGAGCTGTTGTTT.

On this clonotype: The conserved phenylalanine or tryptophan is not found at the CDR3 terminus, so this likely reflects a read error. The chain joins TRBV11-1 to TRBJ1-1, with D possibly matching TRBD1 (6 bases). The V gene lost 2 bases and the J gene lost 3 bases, with 10 bases spanning the gap. The V gene's germline CDR1 is SGHAT and CDR2 FQDESV (reference sequence). This CDR3 is built from 14 residues. This CDR3 reads CASSLLGAHTEAFL. In nucleotides, the CDR3 is TGTGCCAGCAGCTTATTGGGGGCCCACACTGAAGCTTTCTTA.

This clonotype was detected many times. V gene TRBV13 combines with J gene TRBJ1-6; 7 nucleotides agree with TRBD1. Germline V CDR1 and CDR2: PRHDT, FYEKMQ (reference sequence). V was pared by 5 bases and J by 5 bases, with 12 bases of the junction left unmatched. The CDR3 runs 17 residues. CDR3 nucleotides: TGTGCCAGCAGCACGGGACAGCCGCAAAGGGATAATTCACCCCTCCACTTT. It yields the protein CASSTGQPQRDNSPLHF.

This clonotype was observed many times. V usage is TRBV6-1 and J usage is TRBJ2-7; possibly TRBD1 for D (5 bases). This CDR3 spans 13 amino acids. The V and J ends lost 6 bases and 2 bases respectively, with 11 bases between them. CDR1 MNHNS and CDR2 SASEGT come from the germline V gene. CDR3 coding DNA: TGTGCCAGCAGGCCTCAGGGCCCCTACGAGCAGTACTTC. Protein: CASRPQGPYEQYF.

This clonotype was recorded at least ten times. The CDR3 DNA reads as TGCAGTGCCCCGGGTCGGCGACTGGATTACCGAGAAGCTTTCTTT. Protein: CSAPGRRLDYREAFF. This rearrangement joins TRBV20-1 to TRBJ1-1; no definite D call. V was pared by 6 bases and J by 8 bases, with 25 bases between. Germline V CDR1 and CDR2: DFQATT, SNEGSKA (reference sequence). This CDR3 has 15 residues.

This clonotype has a count of ten or more. The chain recombines TRBV3-1 with TRBJ1-6; tentatively, D is TRBD1 (5 bases). V was pared by 0 bases and J by 11 bases, with 8 bases between. Germline CDR1 and CDR2: LGHDT and YNNKEL (reference sequence). The CDR3 sequence is 13 residues long. The CDR3 DNA reads TGTGCCAGCAGCCAAGAGCCGGGGGCACCCCTCCACTTT. Amino acid sequence: CASSQEPGAPLHF.

About this clonotype: An end of the junction differs from the germline gene, which may be a read error. The chain links TRBV6-1 to TRBJ2-7; no clear D. The V gene's germline CDR1 is MNHNS and CDR2 SASEGT. The CDR3 has 12 residues. CDR3 in amino acids: CAISETVHEQYF. CDR3 DNA sequence: TGTGCCATCAGTGAAACGGTACACGAGCAGTACTTC.

This clonotype was observed many times. The rearrangement links TRBV7-2 to TRBJ2-7; D possibly corresponds to TRBD1 (5 bases). The CDR3 runs 14 residues. V was pared by 5 bases and J by 2 bases, with 13 bases between. Germline loops: CDR1 SGHTA, CDR2 FQGNSA. DNA of the CDR3: TGTGCCAGCAGCCTAAGACAGTCGCCCTACGAGCAGTACTTC. Amino acid sequence: CASSLRQSPYEQYF.

The table lists this clonotype with many counts. The V gene is TRBV27, the J gene TRBJ1-5; D gene unclear. Per the germline V gene, CDR1 is MNHEY and CDR2 is SMNVEV (reference sequence). CDR3 length: 13 residues. V was pared by 0 bases and J by 6 bases, with 6 bases between. CDR3 nucleotide sequence: TGTGCCAGCAGTTTATCATTAGCTCAGCCCCAGCATTTT. Its protein is CASSLSLAQPQHF.

This clonotype was seen only a few times. At one of its ends the junction is not consistent with the germline gene, which may arise from a read error. This chain connects TRBV7-7 to TRBJ2-2; D is undetermined. The germline gives CDR1 SSHAT, CDR2 FNYEAQ (reference sequence). This CDR3 has 14 residues. The CDR3 DNA follows: TGTGCTAGCAGCTTAGCTTATTACACCGGGGAGCTGTTTTTT. Protein product: CASSLAYYTGELFF.

This clonotype was picked up many times. DNA for the CDR3: TGTGCCAGCAGCTTATCTTACAGGGGGCCGAACACCGGGGAGCTGTTTTTT. Its translation: CASSLSYRGPNTGELFF. The chain couples TRBV11-1 to TRBJ2-2; 9 bases are shared with TRBD1. Looked up from germline, CDR1 is SGHAT and CDR2 is FQDESV (reference sequence). Germline trimming cut 2 bases from V and 0 bases from J; bases unmatched to any gene: 4. This CDR3 has 17 residues.